One and the same sample provided the 17 T cell receptor beta chains below, sequenced in a study of siplizumab effects on memory and regulatory T cells. Profiled with immunoSEQ multiplex PCR; TCRdb holds only in-frame clones, not every one. The sample carries some 100,000 clones, 94% recorded once. What was sequenced was Tregs sorted from blood. All receptors come from a human donor in good health.

The CDR3 loop reads CASSFIRSSGRDREQYF. As DNA, the CDR3 is TGTGCCAGCAGCTTTATCCGCTCCAGCGGGAGGGATCGCGAGCAGTACTTC. This sequence joins TRBV7-9 and TRBJ2-7, with 10 bases lining up with TRBD2. V was clipped by 3 bases and J by 6 bases; unmatched bases: 14. This CDR3 is built from 17 residues. The germline V gene encodes CDR1 SEHNR and CDR2 FQNEAQ (reference sequence).

J is TRBJ1-4 and V is TRBV5-1, with D perhaps TRBD1 (5 bases). CDR1 is SGHRS and CDR2 is YFSETQ in the germline V gene. Trimming pared 4 bases from V and 3 bases from J, leaving 16 bases between. CDR3 length equals 16 residues. CDR3: CASSPPGGLANEKLFF. The CDR3 DNA is TGCGCCAGCAGCCCGCCGGGGGGGTTAGCTAATGAAAAACTGTTTTTT.

This sequence joins TRBV7-6 and TRBJ2-7; D not resolved. Per germline, CDR1 SGHVS and CDR2 FNYEAQ. This CDR3 is built from 16 residues. Trimming stripped 1 base from V and 0 bases from J, with 13 bases between. The CDR3 coding sequence is TGTGCCAGCAGCTTAGTTGGCGGAGTAAGCTCCTACGAGCAGTACTTC. Translating it yields CASSLVGGVSSYEQYF.

This clone was recorded only once. The chain links TRBV5-1 to TRBJ2-1; 14 nucleotides align to TRBD2. Germline trimming cut 4 bases from V and 0 bases from J; bases unmatched to any gene: 12. Germline loops: CDR1 SGHRS, CDR2 YFSETQ. The CDR3 loop spans 20 amino acids. CDR3 coding DNA: TGCGCCAGCAGCGGGGGGGGACTAGCGGGAGCCCCCGCCTCCTACAATGAGCAGTTCTTC. Translating it yields CASSGGGLAGAPASYNEQFF. Supplemented by reference TRBV5-1 and TRBJ2-1, the full variable domain reads KAGVTQTPRYLIKTRGQQVTLSCSPISGHRSVSWYQQTPGQGLQFLFEYFSETQRNKGNFPGRFSGRQFSNSRSEMNVSTLELGDSALYLCASSGGGLAGAPASYNEQFFGPGTRLTVL.

As to this clone: Other DNA sequences in the same sample also yield this CDR3. This chain links TRBV9 with TRBJ2-5; TRBD1 is a possible D gene (6 bases). V gave up 4 bases and J gave up 3 bases, with 10 bases separating them. Germline loops: CDR1 SGDLS, CDR2 YYNGEE. There are 13 residues in the CDR3. The CDR3 region is CASSYRDEETQYF. DNA of the CDR3: TGTGCCAGCAGCTACAGGGACGAAGAGACCCAGTACTTC.

The chain carries TRBV19 and TRBJ2-2; TRBD1 is a possible D gene (5 bases). The V and J ends lost 0 bases and 0 bases respectively, with 5 bases between them. The CDR3 has 15 residues. In germline, CDR1 is LNHDA, CDR2 SQIVND (reference sequence). The CDR3 sequence is CASSIDRANTGELFF. In DNA form, the CDR3 reads TGTGCCAGTAGTATAGACAGGGCGAACACCGGGGAGCTGTTTTTT. Combining the CDR3 with reference TRBV19 and TRBJ2-2 gives the whole variable domain DGGITQSPKYLFRKEGQNVTLSCEQNLNHDAMYWYRQDPGQGLRLIYYSQIVNDFQKGDIAEGYSVSREKKESFPLTVTSAQKNPTAFYLCASSIDRANTGELFFGEGSRLTVL.

This clone appeared a single time. The chain recombines TRBV6-5 with TRBJ2-2; 9 positions agree with TRBD1. This CDR3 comprises 12 residues. Looked up from germline, CDR1 is MNHEY and CDR2 is SVGAGI. The trim removed 6 bases at V and 13 bases at J, leaving 6 bases unmatched. CDR3 in amino acids: CASSRGQGGLFF. CDR3 coding DNA: TGTGCCAGCAGCAGGGGACAGGGAGGGCTGTTTTTT.

V gene TRBV30 combines with J gene TRBJ1-5; D gene unclear. V lost 0 bases, J lost 5 bases, and 8 bases lay in between. Germline assignment: CDR1 GTSNPN and CDR2 SVGIG (reference sequence). The length of the CDR3 is 13 residues. CDR3 sequence reads: CAWSVQLYQPQHF. As DNA, the CDR3 is TGTGCCTGGAGTGTGCAGTTATATCAGCCCCAGCATTTT. The entire variable domain, with the rest obtained from reference TRBV30 and TRBJ1-5, is as follows: SQTIHQWPATLVQPVGSPLSLECTVEGTSNPNLYWYRQAAGRGLQLLFYSVGIGQISSEVPQNLSASRPQDRQFILSSKKLLLSDSGFYLCAWSVQLYQPQHFGDGTRLSIL.

This rearrangement joins TRBV10-1 to TRBJ2-2; D not certain. This CDR3 is 12 amino acids long. The germline V and J ends were trimmed by 2 bases and 9 bases, with 7 bases remaining between them. Looked up from germline, CDR1 is WNHNN and CDR2 is SYGVQD (reference sequence). Written as DNA, the CDR3 is TGCGCCAGCAGTGAGAGCAATAGGGAGCTGTTTTTT. It translates to CASSESNRELFF.

V is TRBV7-2 and J is TRBJ2-7; D may correspond to TRBD1 or TRBD2 (5 bases each). CDR3 length equals 14 residues. Between the trimmed V and J ends, which lost 3 bases and 4 bases, there was a span of 13 bases. Germline CDR1 reads SGHTA; CDR2 reads FQGNSA. The DNA of the CDR3 is TGTGCCAGCAGCTTGGGGACGCTTTGGTACGAGCAGTACTTC. This gives the protein CASSLGTLWYEQYF. The full variable domain, completed using reference TRBV7-2 and TRBJ2-7, is GAGVSQSPSNKVTEKGKDVELRCDPISGHTALYWYRQSLGQGLEFLIYFQGNSAPDKSGLPSDRFSAERTGGSVSTLTIQRTQQEDSAVYLCASSLGTLWYEQYFGPGTRLTVT.

The genes are TRBV7-9 and TRBJ1-2; no reliable D call. Trimming left V 1 base short and J 7 bases short, with 10 bases between. This CDR3 spans 13 amino acids. Germline values: CDR1 SEHNR, CDR2 FQNEAQ (reference sequence). The CDR3 reads CASSLVVLAGYTF. CDR3 nucleotides: TGTGCCAGCAGCTTAGTGGTGTTGGCTGGCTACACCTTC.

In the case of this clone: The same CDR3 is also encoded by other DNA sequences in this sample. The chain employs TRBV9 and TRBJ2-5; D is uncertain. Trimming cost V 0 bases and J 2 bases, with 5 bases left between them. Germline-derived CDR1 and CDR2 are SGDLS and YYNGEE. The CDR3 is made up of 13 amino acids. In DNA, the CDR3 is TGTGCCAGCAGCGTAGGAGTACAAGAGACCCAGTACTTC. Protein: CASSVGVQETQYF.

CDR3 in amino acids: CASGSRPGANVLTF. In nucleotides, the CDR3 is TGCGCCAGCGGGTCTAGACCTGGGGCCAACGTCCTGACTTTC. J is TRBJ2-6 and V is TRBV5-1; D ambiguous. With 7 bases removed from V and 2 bases from J, the gap between germline ends came to 10 bases. In germline, CDR1 is SGHRS, CDR2 YFSETQ. The CDR3 extends over 14 amino acids.

The chain combines TRBV27 with TRBJ2-6; D call uncertain. Trimming left V 5 bases short and J 2 bases short, with 7 bases between. The CDR3 consists of 14 residues. The germline CDR1 and CDR2 sequences are MNHEY and SMNVEV (reference sequence). CDR3 region: CASSPSTGANVLTF. The DNA of the CDR3 is TGTGCCAGCAGTCCCAGCACTGGGGCCAACGTCCTGACTTTC.

V usage is TRBV11-1 and J usage is TRBJ1-1; D is perhaps TRBD1 (6 bases). Germline V gene data show CDR1 as SGHAT and CDR2 as FQDESV (reference sequence). The CDR3 is 12 residues long. With 5 bases removed from V and 13 bases from J, the gap between germline ends came to 17 bases. The CDR3 loop is CASSPPVGAVFF. The CDR3 nucleotides are TGTGCCAGCAGCCCCCCGGTGGGGGCGGTTTTCTTT.

The chain joins TRBV11-3 to TRBJ2-1, with D possibly TRBD2 on 6 matching bases. The CDR3 is 15 residues long. Trimming removed 3 bases from V and 0 bases from J, with 9 bases in between. Germline loops: CDR1 SGHNT, CDR2 YENEEA. CDR3 in amino acids: CASSFGGNSYNEQFF. The CDR3 bases are TGTGCCAGCAGCTTCGGCGGGAACTCCTACAATGAGCAGTTCTTC.

The chain couples TRBV5-1 to TRBJ1-1; 12 nucleotides line up with TRBD1. The V segment lost 2 bases and the J segment 6 bases; nucleotides outside the gene matches: 17. The CDR3 runs to 19 residues. CDR1 is SGHRS and CDR2 is YFSETQ in the germline V gene. Here the CDR3 reads CASSFLLRGQGARRAEAFF. The CDR3 DNA follows: TGCGCCAGCAGCTTCTTACTCCGGGGACAGGGGGCGCGGAGGGCTGAAGCTTTCTTT.